Sequencing of this T cell receptor (beta chain) was carried out in a study of STAT5B mutations in CD4+ large granular lymphocyte leukemia. The assay was immunoSEQ multiplex PCR, and TCRdb's table has in-frame clones only and misses some. Of more than 20,000 clones in the sample, 81% were seen once. Trimming left V 2 bases short and J 0 bases short, with 11 bases between. This CDR3 spans 16 amino acids. The germline V gene encodes CDR1 SEHNR and CDR2 FQNEAQ (reference sequence). The sequenced material came from CD4+ T cells from blood buffy coats. The receptor comes from a human donor in good health. This sequence joins TRBV7-9 and TRBJ2-1; TRBD1 might be the D (6 bases). CDR3 bases: TGTGCCAGCAGCTTACAGGGGCTTAGCTCCTACAATGAGCAGTTCTTC. Its translation: CASSLQGLSSYNEQFF.